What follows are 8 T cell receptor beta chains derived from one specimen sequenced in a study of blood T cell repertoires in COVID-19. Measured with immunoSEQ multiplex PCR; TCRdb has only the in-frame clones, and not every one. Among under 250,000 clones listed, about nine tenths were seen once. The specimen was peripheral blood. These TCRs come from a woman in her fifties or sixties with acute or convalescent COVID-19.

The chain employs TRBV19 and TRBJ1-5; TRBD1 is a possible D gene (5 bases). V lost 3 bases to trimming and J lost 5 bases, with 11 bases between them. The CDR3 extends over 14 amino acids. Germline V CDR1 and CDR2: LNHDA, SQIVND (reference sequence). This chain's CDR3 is CASSISRADQPQHF. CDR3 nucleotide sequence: TGTGCCAGTAGTATCTCCAGGGCAGATCAGCCCCAGCATTTT.

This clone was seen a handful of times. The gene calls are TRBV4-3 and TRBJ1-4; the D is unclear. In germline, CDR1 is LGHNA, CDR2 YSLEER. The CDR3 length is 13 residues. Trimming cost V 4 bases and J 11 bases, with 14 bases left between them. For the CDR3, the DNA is TGCGCCAGCAGCCCAAGCGGGGTGAAGAAACTGTTTTTT. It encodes CASSPSGVKKLFF.

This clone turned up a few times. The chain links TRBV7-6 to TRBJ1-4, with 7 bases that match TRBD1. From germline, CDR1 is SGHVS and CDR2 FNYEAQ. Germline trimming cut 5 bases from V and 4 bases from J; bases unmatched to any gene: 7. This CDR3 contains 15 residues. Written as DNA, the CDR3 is TGTGCCAGCAGCCTTAGGACAGGAAATAATGAAAAACTGTTTTTT. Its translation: CASSLRTGNNEKLFF. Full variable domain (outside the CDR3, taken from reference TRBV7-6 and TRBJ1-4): GAGVSQSPRYKVTKRGQDVALRCDPISGHVSLYWYRQALGQGPEFLTYFNYEAQQDKSGLPNDRFSAERPEGSISTLTIQRTEQRDSAMYRCASSLRTGNNEKLFFGSGTQLSVL.

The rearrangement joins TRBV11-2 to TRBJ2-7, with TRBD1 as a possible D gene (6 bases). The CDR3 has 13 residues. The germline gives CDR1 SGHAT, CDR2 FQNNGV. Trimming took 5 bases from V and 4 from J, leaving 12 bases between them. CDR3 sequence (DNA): TGTGCCAGCAGCGCCCAACAGGGTTACGAGCAGTACTTC. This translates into CASSAQQGYEQYF.

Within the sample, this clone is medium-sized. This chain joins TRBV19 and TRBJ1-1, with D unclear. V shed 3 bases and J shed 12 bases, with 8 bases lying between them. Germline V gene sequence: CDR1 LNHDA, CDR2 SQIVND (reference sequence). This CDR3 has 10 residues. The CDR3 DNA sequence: TGTGCCAGTAGTATCTCGACACCTTTCTTT. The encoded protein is CASSISTPFF.

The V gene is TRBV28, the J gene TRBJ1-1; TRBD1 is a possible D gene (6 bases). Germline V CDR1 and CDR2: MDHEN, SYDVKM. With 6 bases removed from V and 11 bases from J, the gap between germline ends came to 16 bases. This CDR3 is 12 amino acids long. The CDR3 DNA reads TGTGCCAGCAGCATAACAGGGCCAGTGGCTTTCTTT. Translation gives CASSITGPVAFF.

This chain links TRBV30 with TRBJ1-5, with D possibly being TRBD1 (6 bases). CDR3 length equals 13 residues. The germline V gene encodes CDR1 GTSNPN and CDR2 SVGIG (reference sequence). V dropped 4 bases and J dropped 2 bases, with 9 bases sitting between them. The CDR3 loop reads CAWKNRGNQPQHF. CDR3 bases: TGTGCCTGGAAGAACAGGGGCAATCAGCCCCAGCATTTT. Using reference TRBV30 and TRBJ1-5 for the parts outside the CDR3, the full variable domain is SQTIHQWPATLVQPVGSPLSLECTVEGTSNPNLYWYRQAAGRGLQLLFYSVGIGQISSEVPQNLSASRPQDRQFILSSKKLLLSDSGFYLCAWKNRGNQPQHFGDGTRLSIL.

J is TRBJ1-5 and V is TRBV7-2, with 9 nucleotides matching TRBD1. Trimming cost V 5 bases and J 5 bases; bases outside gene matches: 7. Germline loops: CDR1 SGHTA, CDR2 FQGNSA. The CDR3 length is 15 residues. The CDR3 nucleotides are TGTGCCAGCAGCCGCCCGACAGGGGGGTATCAGCCCCAGCATTTT. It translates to CASSRPTGGYQPQHF.